This is a list of T cell receptor beta chains from one sample in a study of blood T cell repertoires in COVID-19. Clones were read by immunoSEQ multiplex PCR, and TCRdb kept only the in-frame ones, dropping some. Counted here are roughly 92,000 clones, nearly 90% occurring once; the ten biggest clones make up approximately 4.3%. Sequencing used peripheral blood. The receptors derive from a woman over 75 with active or convalescent COVID-19. Both conserved end residues are part of each CDR3. Fields, in order: clone size, J gene, V gene, CDR3 length, D gene, CDR3 DNA, CDR3 protein. A D gene is named only where the DNA matches it firmly. Expanded clones are given a class, and other clones once, few, many or no size at all.

abundance: NA; j_gene: TRBJ2-2; v_gene: TRBV6-5; len: 15; d_gene: TRBD2; CDR3nt: TGTGCCAGCAGTTACACGCTAGCGGACACCGGGGAGCTGTTTTTT; CDR3aa: CASSYTLADTGELFF
abundance: NA; j_gene: TRBJ1-1; v_gene: TRBV29-1; len: 15; d_gene: NA; CDR3nt: TGCAGCGTTGAAGAGACGGGAGGGGGGAACACTGAAGCTTTCTTT; CDR3aa: CSVEETGGGNTEAFF
abundance: NA; j_gene: TRBJ2-3; v_gene: TRBV19; len: 13; d_gene: NA; CDR3nt: TGTGCCAGTACTGTCTCCTTGTCAGATACGCAGTATTTT; CDR3aa: CASTVSLSDTQYF
abundance: NA; j_gene: TRBJ2-7; v_gene: TRBV18; len: 14; d_gene: TRBD1; CDR3nt: TGTGCCAGCTCGTCGACAGGGATCGGCTACGAGCAGTACTTC; CDR3aa: CASSSTGIGYEQYF
abundance: NA; j_gene: TRBJ1-1; v_gene: TRBV28; len: 14; d_gene: NA; CDR3nt: TGTGCCAGCACCAAAAAAGGGAGAACCACTGAAGCTTTCTTT; CDR3aa: CASTKKGRTTEAFF
abundance: NA; j_gene: TRBJ2-7; v_gene: TRBV15; len: 15; d_gene: TRBD2; CDR3nt: TGTGCCACCAGCCCAAGACTAGCGGGAGGGCCTGAGCAGTACTTC; CDR3aa: CATSPRLAGGPEQYF
abundance: NA; j_gene: TRBJ2-5; v_gene: TRBV2; len: 13; d_gene: NA; CDR3nt: TGTGCCAGCAGTGTGGTTAGAGAAGAGACCCAGTACTTC; CDR3aa: CASSVVREETQYF
abundance: NA; j_gene: TRBJ2-1; v_gene: TRBV18; len: 15; d_gene: TRBD2; CDR3nt: TGTGCCAGCTCCGTTGTCAGCGGGAGTTACAATGAGCAGTTCTTC; CDR3aa: CASSVVSGSYNEQFF
abundance: NA; j_gene: TRBJ1-1; v_gene: TRBV28; len: 13; d_gene: NA; CDR3nt: TGTGCCAGCAGTCTCCCCAGGGTCACTGAAGCTTTCTTT; CDR3aa: CASSLPRVTEAFF
abundance: NA; j_gene: TRBJ1-2; v_gene: TRBV7-3; len: 12; d_gene: NA; CDR3nt: TGTGCCAGCAGCGGGCAGTTTTATGGCTACACCTTC; CDR3aa: CASSGQFYGYTF
abundance: NA; j_gene: TRBJ1-2; v_gene: TRBV25-1; len: 13; d_gene: NA; CDR3nt: TGTGCCAGCAGTGAATCTACAGGGTATGGCTACACCTTC; CDR3aa: CASSESTGYGYTF
abundance: once; j_gene: TRBJ2-2; v_gene: TRBV10-3; len: 11; d_gene: TRBD1; CDR3nt: TGTGCCACGACAGGGTCCGGGGAGCTGTTTTTT; CDR3aa: CATTGSGELFF
abundance: NA; j_gene: TRBJ1-4; v_gene: TRBV28; len: 14; d_gene: NA; CDR3nt: TGTGCCAGCATTGGGGGGGCGTTTAATGAAAAACTGTTTTTT; CDR3aa: CASIGGAFNEKLFF
abundance: NA; j_gene: TRBJ1-1; v_gene: TRBV28; len: 13; d_gene: TRBD1; CDR3nt: TGTGCCAGCATTGGACAGGGTAAGGCTGAAGCTTTCTTT; CDR3aa: CASIGQGKAEAFF
abundance: NA; j_gene: TRBJ1-1; v_gene: TRBV6-5; len: 12; d_gene: TRBD1; CDR3nt: TGTGCCAGCAGGGACAGGGTGGCTGAAGCTTTCTTT; CDR3aa: CASRDRVAEAFF
abundance: NA; j_gene: TRBJ1-5; v_gene: TRBV19; len: 15; d_gene: TRBD1; CDR3nt: TGTGCCAGTAGTCAACAGGGGCTAGGCAATCAGCCCCAGCATTTT; CDR3aa: CASSQQGLGNQPQHF
abundance: NA; j_gene: TRBJ2-7; v_gene: TRBV19; len: 15; d_gene: TRBD2; CDR3nt: TGTGCCAGTTCCCCTAGCGGGAGGCCAAGCTACGAGCAGTACTTC; CDR3aa: CASSPSGRPSYEQYF
abundance: NA; j_gene: TRBJ1-1; v_gene: TRBV19; len: 13; d_gene: NA; CDR3nt: TGTGCCAGTAGTAGGTGGGAGGCGACTGAAGCTTTCTTT; CDR3aa: CASSRWEATEAFF
abundance: NA; j_gene: TRBJ2-7; v_gene: TRBV6-5; len: 15; d_gene: TRBD2; CDR3nt: TGTGCCAGCAGCCCCGGGCTAGCGGGAGTAACAGCGCAGTACTTC; CDR3aa: CASSPGLAGVTAQYF
abundance: NA; j_gene: TRBJ1-1; v_gene: TRBV18; len: 15; d_gene: NA; CDR3nt: TGTGCCAGCTCACCTGCACAGGGCCTGAACACTGAAGCTTTCTTT; CDR3aa: CASSPAQGLNTEAFF
abundance: NA; j_gene: TRBJ2-7; v_gene: TRBV27; len: 15; d_gene: TRBD2; CDR3nt: TGTGCCAGCAGTTTATCCTGGACTAGCTTCTACGAGCAGTACTTC; CDR3aa: CASSLSWTSFYEQYF
abundance: NA; j_gene: TRBJ2-2; v_gene: TRBV27; len: 17; d_gene: NA; CDR3nt: TGTGCCAGCAGTCTATCGCAGCGGCGGGAGAACACCGGGGAGCTGTTTTTT; CDR3aa: CASSLSQRRENTGELFF
abundance: NA; j_gene: TRBJ1-1; v_gene: TRBV14; len: 15; d_gene: TRBD1; CDR3nt: TGTGCCAGCAGCCTAGGACAGGGAATGAACACTGAAGCTTTCTTT; CDR3aa: CASSLGQGMNTEAFF
abundance: NA; j_gene: TRBJ1-2; v_gene: TRBV12-3/TRBV12-4; len: 13; d_gene: NA; CDR3nt: TGTGCCAGCAGTTTACTCTCCTCCTATGGCTACACCTTC; CDR3aa: CASSLLSSYGYTF
abundance: NA; j_gene: TRBJ2-2; v_gene: TRBV27; len: 18; d_gene: TRBD1; CDR3nt: TGTGCCAGCCGTTCGGGGACAGGGGGCGGGATAGGCACCGGGGAGCTGTTTTTT; CDR3aa: CASRSGTGGGIGTGELFF
abundance: NA; j_gene: TRBJ2-5; v_gene: TRBV9; len: 14; d_gene: NA; CDR3nt: TGTGCCAGCAGCGTAGGGTCCACTGGAGAGACCCAGTACTTC; CDR3aa: CASSVGSTGETQYF
abundance: NA; j_gene: TRBJ2-2; v_gene: TRBV11-1; len: 14; d_gene: TRBD1; CDR3nt: TGTGCCAGCAGCGCCCGCAGGGGGACCGGGGAGCTGTTTTTT; CDR3aa: CASSARRGTGELFF
abundance: NA; j_gene: TRBJ1-6; v_gene: TRBV7-2; len: 15; d_gene: NA; CDR3nt: TGTGCCAGCAGCGAGGGTGCGGGGGGTAATTCACCCCTCCACTTT; CDR3aa: CASSEGAGGNSPLHF
abundance: NA; j_gene: TRBJ2-7; v_gene: TRBV7-9; len: 12; d_gene: NA; CDR3nt: TGTGCCAGCAGCTACACGACCTACGAGCAGTACTTC; CDR3aa: CASSYTTYEQYF
abundance: NA; j_gene: TRBJ2-1; v_gene: TRBV19; len: 17; d_gene: NA; CDR3nt: TGTGCCAGTAGTATAGACCCCCGCCGGGGGTATTCTAATGAGCAGTTCTTC; CDR3aa: CASSIDPRRGYSNEQFF
abundance: NA; j_gene: TRBJ1-4; v_gene: TRBV6-2/TRBV6-3; len: 13; d_gene: NA; CDR3nt: TGTGCCAGCAGTGCACAGCTGAATGAAAAACTGTTTTTT; CDR3aa: CASSAQLNEKLFF
abundance: NA; j_gene: TRBJ2-3; v_gene: TRBV18; len: 15; d_gene: TRBD2; CDR3nt: TGTGCCAGCTCACCTAGCGGGGTTAGCACAGATACGCAGTATTTT; CDR3aa: CASSPSGVSTDTQYF
abundance: NA; j_gene: TRBJ1-2; v_gene: TRBV5-1; len: 13; d_gene: NA; CDR3nt: TGCGCCAGCTCCCCTGCAGGCGACAATGGCTACACCTTC; CDR3aa: CASSPAGDNGYTF
abundance: NA; j_gene: TRBJ2-1; v_gene: TRBV28; len: 16; d_gene: TRBD2; CDR3nt: TGTGCCAGCAGTTTCGCTAGCGGAGGGGCGAGCTATGAGCAGTTCTTC; CDR3aa: CASSFASGGASYEQFF
abundance: NA; j_gene: TRBJ1-1; v_gene: TRBV28; len: 15; d_gene: NA; CDR3nt: TGTGCCAGCAGTTTGGAGGGTTCCATGAACACTGAAGCTTTCTTT; CDR3aa: CASSLEGSMNTEAFF
abundance: NA; j_gene: TRBJ2-7; v_gene: TRBV4-1; len: 16; d_gene: TRBD1; CDR3nt: TGCGCCAGCAGCCAAGATCTAGGGGGCCTTTCTTACGAGCAGTACTTC; CDR3aa: CASSQDLGGLSYEQYF
abundance: NA; j_gene: TRBJ2-2; v_gene: TRBV19; len: 18; d_gene: NA; CDR3nt: TGTGCCAGTAGTATAGCGGCCGGGGGGCTCGCGAACACCGGGGAGCTGTTTTTT; CDR3aa: CASSIAAGGLANTGELFF
abundance: NA; j_gene: TRBJ2-5; v_gene: TRBV19; len: 16; d_gene: TRBD1; CDR3nt: TGTGCCAGTAGTTACGGACAGGGGGCGAAGGGAGAGACCCAGTACTTC; CDR3aa: CASSYGQGAKGETQYF
abundance: NA; j_gene: TRBJ1-2; v_gene: TRBV6-2/TRBV6-3; len: 15; d_gene: TRBD1; CDR3nt: TGTGCCAGCAGCCACGAGGGACAGGGGTTATCGGGCTACACCTTC; CDR3aa: CASSHEGQGLSGYTF
abundance: NA; j_gene: TRBJ1-1; v_gene: TRBV28; len: 15; d_gene: NA; CDR3nt: TGTGCCAGCAGTCCTGAGCGTACGATGAACACTGAAGCTTTCTTT; CDR3aa: CASSPERTMNTEAFF
abundance: NA; j_gene: TRBJ1-3; v_gene: TRBV11-2; len: 15; d_gene: NA; CDR3nt: TGTGCCAGCAGCGTTGACAGGAGCTCTGGAAACACCATATATTTT; CDR3aa: CASSVDRSSGNTIYF
abundance: NA; j_gene: TRBJ1-1; v_gene: TRBV2; len: 13; d_gene: NA; CDR3nt: TGTGCCAGCAGACGGGGATTGGCCGATGAAGCTTTCTTT; CDR3aa: CASRRGLADEAFF
abundance: NA; j_gene: TRBJ2-1; v_gene: TRBV6-2/TRBV6-3; len: 15; d_gene: TRBD1; CDR3nt: TGTGCCAGCAGCCAGGGACAGGGGGCTTACGATGAGCAGTTCTTC; CDR3aa: CASSQGQGAYDEQFF
abundance: NA; j_gene: TRBJ2-7; v_gene: TRBV28; len: 17; d_gene: NA; CDR3nt: TGTGCCAGCAGTTTGGGGGCAGGGGACGTAGTATCGAACGAGCAGTACTTC; CDR3aa: CASSLGAGDVVSNEQYF
abundance: NA; j_gene: TRBJ2-2; v_gene: TRBV16; len: 17; d_gene: TRBD1; CDR3nt: TGTGCCAGCAGCCCCCCCATGGACAGGGGTAACACCGGGGAGCTGTTTTTT; CDR3aa: CASSPPMDRGNTGELFF
abundance: NA; j_gene: TRBJ1-3; v_gene: TRBV19; len: 18; d_gene: NA; CDR3nt: TGTGCCAGTACCCAATGGAGTACAGGTGCCACCACTGGAAACACCATATATTTT; CDR3aa: CASTQWSTGATTGNTIYF
abundance: NA; j_gene: TRBJ1-2; v_gene: TRBV6-5; len: 13; d_gene: TRBD1; CDR3nt: TGTGCCAGCAGTACCGGGACAGGGCTTGGCTACACCTTC; CDR3aa: CASSTGTGLGYTF
abundance: NA; j_gene: TRBJ2-7; v_gene: TRBV28; len: 14; d_gene: TRBD2; CDR3nt: TGTGCCACCCGGACGAGACGCGGGAGTTACGAGCAGTACTTC; CDR3aa: CATRTRRGSYEQYF
abundance: NA; j_gene: TRBJ1-5; v_gene: TRBV20-1; len: 11; d_gene: NA; CDR3nt: TGCAGTGCTACAGGTAACCAGCCCCAGCATTTT; CDR3aa: CSATGNQPQHF
abundance: NA; j_gene: TRBJ2-1; v_gene: TRBV29-1; len: 13; d_gene: NA; CDR3nt: TGCAGCGTTGAAGATAACACCCACAATGAGCAGTTCTTC; CDR3aa: CSVEDNTHNEQFF
abundance: NA; j_gene: TRBJ1-5; v_gene: TRBV24-1; len: 15; d_gene: NA; CDR3nt: TGTGCCACCAGTGATTCCGAGACCGCAGGTCAGCCCCAGCATTTT; CDR3aa: CATSDSETAGQPQHF
abundance: NA; j_gene: TRBJ1-2; v_gene: TRBV13; len: 15; d_gene: NA; CDR3nt: TGTGCCAGCAGCCCGTTCCTGCGGGAGGACTATGGCTACACCTTC; CDR3aa: CASSPFLREDYGYTF
abundance: NA; j_gene: TRBJ2-1; v_gene: TRBV7-6; len: 16; d_gene: TRBD2; CDR3nt: TGTGCCAGCAGCTTAACTAGCGGAGCAGGCCACAATGAGCAGTTCTTC; CDR3aa: CASSLTSGAGHNEQFF
abundance: NA; j_gene: TRBJ2-5; v_gene: TRBV28; len: 14; d_gene: TRBD2; CDR3nt: TGTGCCAGCAGTCCCCCGGGGGGGGCCGAGACCCAGTACTTC; CDR3aa: CASSPPGGAETQYF
abundance: NA; j_gene: TRBJ1-5; v_gene: TRBV28; len: 16; d_gene: NA; CDR3nt: TGTGCCAGCAGTCCAACAGGGCTTCCTCGAAATCAGCCCCAGCATTTT; CDR3aa: CASSPTGLPRNQPQHF
abundance: NA; j_gene: TRBJ2-3; v_gene: TRBV4-3; len: 15; d_gene: TRBD2; CDR3nt: TGCGCCAGCAGCCCTACTAGCGCCCCTGGAGATACGCAGTATTTT; CDR3aa: CASSPTSAPGDTQYF
abundance: NA; j_gene: TRBJ2-7; v_gene: TRBV7-2; len: 16; d_gene: TRBD2; CDR3nt: TGTGCCAGCAGCTTAGAGGGGGTAGCGGGAGTTCACGAGCAGTACTTC; CDR3aa: CASSLEGVAGVHEQYF
abundance: NA; j_gene: TRBJ2-5; v_gene: TRBV15; len: 13; d_gene: NA; CDR3nt: TGTGCCACCAGCAGAGGCAGGGGAGAGACCCAGTACTTC; CDR3aa: CATSRGRGETQYF
abundance: NA; j_gene: TRBJ2-1; v_gene: TRBV19; len: 14; d_gene: NA; CDR3nt: TGTGCCAGTAGTATAGTGGCCCAGATCTATGAGCAGTTCTTC; CDR3aa: CASSIVAQIYEQFF